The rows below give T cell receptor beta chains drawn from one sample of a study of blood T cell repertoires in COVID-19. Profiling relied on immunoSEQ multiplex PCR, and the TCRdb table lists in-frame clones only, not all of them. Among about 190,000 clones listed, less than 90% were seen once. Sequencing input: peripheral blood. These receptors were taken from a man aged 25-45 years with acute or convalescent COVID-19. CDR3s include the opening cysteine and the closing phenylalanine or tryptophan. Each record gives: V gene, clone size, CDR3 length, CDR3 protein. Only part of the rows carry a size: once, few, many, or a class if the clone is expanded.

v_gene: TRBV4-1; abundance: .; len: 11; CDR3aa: CASSHFEKLFF
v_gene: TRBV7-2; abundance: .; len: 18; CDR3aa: CASSLAKGLAGFSYEQYF
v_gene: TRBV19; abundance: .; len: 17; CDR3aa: CASTPTSRVWGANVLTF
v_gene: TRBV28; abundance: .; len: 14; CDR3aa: CASIEARGYTEAFF
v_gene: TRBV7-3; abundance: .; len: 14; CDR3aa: CASRPYGQSDTQYF
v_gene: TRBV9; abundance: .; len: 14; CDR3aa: CASSVQGWATEAFF
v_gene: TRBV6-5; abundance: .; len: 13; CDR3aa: CASRSTPLSPLHF
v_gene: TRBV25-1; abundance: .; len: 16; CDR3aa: CASSSVSGGPYNEQFF
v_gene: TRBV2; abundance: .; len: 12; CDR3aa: CASRVLPYEQYF
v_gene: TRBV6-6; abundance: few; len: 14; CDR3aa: CASSYVGLTHEQYF
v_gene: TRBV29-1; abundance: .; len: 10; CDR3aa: CSVAGSEQYF
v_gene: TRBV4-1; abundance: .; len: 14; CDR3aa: CASSQDRGSYEQYF
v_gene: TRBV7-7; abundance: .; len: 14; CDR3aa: CASSLSGGGDTQYF
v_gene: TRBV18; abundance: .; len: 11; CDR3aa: CASSPEDPQYF
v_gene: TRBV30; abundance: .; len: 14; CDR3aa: CAWSEVPLGRPQHF
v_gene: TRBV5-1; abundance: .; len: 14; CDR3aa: CASGETGTNYGYTF
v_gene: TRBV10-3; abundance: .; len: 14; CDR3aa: CAISEETGTGELFF
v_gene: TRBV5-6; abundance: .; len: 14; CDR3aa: CASSSGRPRNEQFF
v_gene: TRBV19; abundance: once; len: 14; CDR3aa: CASSPLAGGNEQFF
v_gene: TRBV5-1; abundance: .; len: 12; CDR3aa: CASSSGGRGYTF
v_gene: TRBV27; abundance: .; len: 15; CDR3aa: CATGPGSGRIYEQFF
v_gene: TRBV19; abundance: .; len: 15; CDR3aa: CASSILSREGSEQFF